Here is one TCR beta chain with its context. A junction boundary mismatches the germline segment, possibly from a read error. The data are from a study of cytomegalovirus exposure and HLA in healthy donors. The CDR3 covers 15 residues. The germline gives CDR1 MNHEY, CDR2 SVGAGI. This PCR relied on a set of 60 Vbeta primers and 13 Jbeta primers. Data came from immunoSEQ multiplex PCR; TCRdb stores just in-frame clones and leaves some out. Seen here are about 160,000 clones, roughly 80% observed once, and the top ten hold around 6.5%. The TCR originated in a male donor in good health and CMV-seropositive. The V call is TRBV6-5, the J call TRBJ1-6, with D possibly being TRBD1 (5 bases). The material sequenced was PBMCs. CDR3 amino acids: CASRNGGSYNPPLHF. CDR3 DNA: TGTGCCAGCAGGAACGGGGGATCCTATAATCCACCCCTCCACTTT.